The clone carrying this T cell receptor beta chain is labeled as large. Its antigen is not identified. Constant-segment primers served in 5'RACE that generated TCR alpha and TCR beta cDNA libraries bearing sample barcodes and UMIs. TCRdb independently ran MiXCR on the 5' RACE reads; one entry per CDR3 protein. The profile shows some 82,000 distinct CDR3 sequences, 13% of them singletons. This sample stems from a study of T-cell memory formation after mild COVID-19. Findings and caveats of the study: The CD4+ clones that contracted clustered mainly within CM and EM, and the CD8+ clones concentrated in EMRA. That cross-reactive memory joined was suggested by some responding clones appearing in pre-infection memory. A balance of CD4 and CD8 characterized clones contracting day 15 to 85, whereas later expanders leaned CD4+.

Trimming at V came to 5 bases and at J to 2 bases, leaving 9 bases not matched to a gene. The CDR3 sequence is 15 residues long. Looked up from germline, CDR1 is SEHNR and CDR2 is FQNEAQ (reference sequence). This TCR came from a man aged 18 to 29 who had mild COVID-19 (a few samples of this study predate the infection). Cell type and time point are not known. Sequenced sample: PBMCs or a T cell subset sorted from them (not recorded which). This chain uses TRBV7-9 with TRBJ2-7; 7 bases fit TRBD1. The CDR3 coding sequence is TGTGCCAGCAGCGCACTCGACAGGGACACCTACGAGCAGTACTTC. It encodes CASSALDRDTYEQYF.